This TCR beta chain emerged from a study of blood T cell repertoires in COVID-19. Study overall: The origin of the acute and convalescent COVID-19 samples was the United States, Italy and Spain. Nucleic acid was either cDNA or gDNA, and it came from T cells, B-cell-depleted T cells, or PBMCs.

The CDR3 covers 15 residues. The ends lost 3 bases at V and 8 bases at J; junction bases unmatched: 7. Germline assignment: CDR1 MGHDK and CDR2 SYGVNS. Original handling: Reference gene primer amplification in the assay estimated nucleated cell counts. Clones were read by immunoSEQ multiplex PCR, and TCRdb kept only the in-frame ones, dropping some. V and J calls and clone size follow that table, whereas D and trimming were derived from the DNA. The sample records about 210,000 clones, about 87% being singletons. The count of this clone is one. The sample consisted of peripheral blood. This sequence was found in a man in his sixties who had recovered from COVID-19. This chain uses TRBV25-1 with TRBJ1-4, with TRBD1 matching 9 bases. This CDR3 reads CASSDTRTGEEKLFF. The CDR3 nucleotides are TGTGCCAGCAGTGACACCCGGACAGGGGAGGAAAAACTGTTTTTT.